This T cell receptor beta chain was sequenced during a study of identical twins (dated by TCRdb to 2016 to 2018). Looking at the study overall: To test whether fetal clonotypes persist, the study used deep sequencing on TCR alpha and beta repertoires from monozygotic twins, unrelated adults of various ages, and cord blood. Replicate twin experiments were performed at different times using different library preparation protocols to rule out contamination. The paper's findings and limits, for the study overall: Because the same donors could not be followed over many years, conclusions were based on cross-sectional statistical analysis. In beta out-of-frame sequences, excess twin sharing was weaker, because having fewer shared sequences lowered the signal-to-noise ratio. In monozygotic twins, out-of-frame TCR alpha sharing was systematically underestimated by recombination models, although the models agreed with sharing between unrelated individuals. Abundant cord blood beta clonotypes carried fewer insertions; young adult naive repertoires showed a weaker similar trend, while memory repertoires showed none. Compared with coincidental sharing between unrelated individuals, an excess of low generation-probability sequences was observed among out-of-frame TCR alpha sequences shared between twins. Invariant T cells such as MAIT and iNKT could partly confound zero-insertion analyses, although diverse VJ usage argued against such confounding for most clonotypes.

The method behind the library was 5' RACE. Sequencing was performed on an Illumina HiSeq 2000. A universal primer binding site was added through template switching, and the final cDNA carried a unique molecular identifier so that TCR cDNA molecules could be counted accurately. First-strand cDNA for TCR alpha and beta chains was synthesized from specific primers in the conserved constant-segment region. To control for contamination, every cDNA library carried two barcodes: a SMART-Mk sample barcode plus Illumina barcodes. Two successive PCR steps introduced TruSeq adapter sequences along with Illumina sample barcodes. Sequencing of the TCR alpha and beta cDNA libraries was done on the Illumina HiSeq platform using custom primers. As for the authors' bioinformatics: MiGEC was used to process raw reads and extract unique molecular identifiers, and MiXCR was used to find CDR3 positions. Recombination models were inferred per individual with the repgenHMM and IGoR tools using an EM algorithm. The tcR package in R was used for shared clonotype analysis, with sharing normalized by the product of cloneset sizes. Out-of-frame nonproductive sequences were analyzed to study raw recombination free of thymic and clonal selection effects. Using fastp at Q25 and MiXCR, TCRdb reprocessed the public reads and kept productive beta chains. When rows share a CDR3 protein, they turn into one entry using the most common DNA and genes. These V and J calls derive from TCRdb rather than the authors' analysis. The sample table holds approximately 620,000 distinct CDR3 sequences, of which over 8.5% were seen once. The ten largest clones represent 0.75% to 1% of the sample.

This clonotype has only a few counts. Its antigen is not yet known. Base-call qualities are not available, and no considerably larger clone is one nucleotide away. Only healthy Caucasian donors were included. Three pairs of female monozygotic twins, all aged about 18 to 30 years, were included in the twin cohort. The RNA used for TCR libraries was isolated from peripheral blood mononuclear cells. Taken from cysteine to phenylalanine, the CDR3 has 18 residues. Kept here is only the CDR3 DNA, which spans 54 bases and is read in frame from base 1. The CDR1 and CDR2 encoded by the germline V gene are MNHEY and SVGEGT. Trimming removed 2 bases from V and 4 bases from J; the gene matches leave 14 bases unexplained. These data were also filed under a second study, of yellow fever vaccine responses in identical twins. The second study reports: The authors reported that the T cell response to vaccination in identical twins appeared partly convergent and partly personalized. In identical twins, the study followed T cell clones that responded to the vaccine with precision.

The chain employs TRBV6-2 or TRBV6-3 and TRBJ2-5, and 9 bases in between align with TRBD1. This TCR came from a woman aged 18-35 years in good health. The source material was PBMCs. The DNA sequence follows: TGTGCCAGCAGTTACACTCCGTCACAGGGGGCTCAGGGAGAGACCCAGTACTTC. Its protein product is CASSYTPSQGAQGETQYF.